This T cell receptor beta chain was sequenced during a study of blood T cell repertoires in COVID-19. Germline CDR1 MDHEN, CDR2 SYDVKM. The CDR3 contains 16 residues. Trimming removed 3 bases from V and 0 bases from J, with 12 bases in between. Authors' processing steps: Using reference gene primer amplification, nucleated cell counts were estimated. The assay was immunoSEQ multiplex PCR, and TCRdb's table has in-frame clones only and misses some. V and J calls and clone size are copied from that table; D and trimming were computed from the DNA. The repertoire holds 95,000 or so clones, 84% seen once, with nearly 25% in the top ten.

The genes are TRBV28 and TRBJ1-5; D is undetermined. Sequencing used peripheral blood. This receptor was identified in a human donor in a cohort sampled during active COVID-19. The CDR3 region has the DNA TGTGCCAGCAGTTTGGGCAGGCAAATTAGCAATCAGCCCCAGCATTTT. Amino acids: CASSLGRQISNQPQHF.